These 24 T cell receptor beta chains came from one sample sequenced in a study of blood T cells in healthy people across ages. It was with a sample-barcoded 5' primer and a J-beta primer mix that a second PCR of roughly 7 to 11 cycles was run. TCRdb processed the 5' RACE reads anew with MiXCR; each CDR3 protein has one entry. Here the sample spans around 940,000 distinct CDR3 sequences, roughly 51% being singletons. The specimen sequenced was blood. These receptors were obtained from a woman aged 55-69 years in good health.

This clonotype was counted between two and nine times. The chain employs TRBV7-2 and TRBJ2-7; 8 bases line up with TRBD2. CDR1 and CDR2 from the germline V gene are SGHTA and FQGNSA. V lost 2 bases and J lost 7; bases outside the gene matches: 10. The length of the CDR3 is 15 residues. CDR3 sequence (DNA): TGTGCCAGCAGCTTAAACAGGGTCCGGGGGGGGGAGCAGTACTTC. Translating it yields CASSLNRVRGGEQYF. The entire variable domain, with the rest obtained from reference TRBV7-2 and TRBJ2-7, is as follows: GAGVSQSPSNKVTEKGKDVELRCDPISGHTALYWYRQSLGQGLEFLIYFQGNSAPDKSGLPSDRFSAERTGGSVSTLTIQRTQQEDSAVYLCASSLNRVRGGEQYFGPGTRLTVT.

This clonotype appeared a single time. The chain has TRBV6-2 or TRBV6-3 and TRBJ2-1; 12 bases map to TRBD2. The better agreement between TRBJ2-7 and the DNA end casts doubt on the J call. The CDR3 is 16 residues long. The germline V gene encodes CDR1 MNHEY and CDR2 SVGEGT. In nucleotides, the CDR3 is TGTGCCAGCAGTTACCTATGGACTAGCGGGAACAATGAGCAGTACTTC. Protein product: CASSYLWTSGNNEQYF.

J is TRBJ2-5 and V is TRBV28; 8 bases line up with TRBD1. J lost 2 bases, V lost 3 bases, and 5 bases had no gene match. The CDR3 totals 15 residues. Germline CDR1 and CDR2: MDHEN and SYDVKM. The CDR3 loop is CASSFDGQGQETQYF. The DNA of the CDR3 is TGTGCCAGCAGTTTCGACGGACAGGGACAAGAGACCCAGTACTTC.

This clonotype was counted a few times. Just one base apart from a much larger clone, this may be a read error. This chain joins TRBV11-2 and TRBJ2-1; D is unclear. Trimming stripped 4 bases from V and 5 bases from J, with 6 bases between. CDR3 length equals 12 residues. Germline lookup yields CDR1 SGHAT and CDR2 FQNNGV. This chain's CDR3 is CASSSTDNEQFF. As DNA, the CDR3 is TGTGCCAGCAGCTCGACGGACAATGAGCAGTTCTTC.

The chain has TRBV30 and TRBJ2-3; no definite D call. This CDR3 is 14 amino acids long. The germline CDR1 and CDR2 sequences are GTSNPN and SVGIG (reference sequence). Deletions cut 3 bases from V and 0 bases from J, with 10 bases between. The CDR3 DNA reads as TGTGCCTGGAGAGGGCCACTAAGCACAGATACGCAGTATTTT. It specifies CAWRGPLSTDTQYF.

The DNA for the CDR3 is TGTGCCAGCAGCTGGACGGGGACAGATTACAATGAGCAGTACTTC. It is translated as CASSWTGTDYNEQYF. The J gene is TRBJ2-5, the V gene TRBV5-6, with TRBD1 identical over 7 bases. The CDR3 runs to 15 residues. CDR1 is SGHDT, CDR2 YYEEEE, per germline. The J segment lost 11 bases and the V segment lost 3 bases, leaving 16 bases of the junction unmatched.

The table lists this clonotype with a few counts. The chain joins TRBV14 to TRBJ2-7; tentatively, D is TRBD2 (6 bases). Trimming pared 3 bases from V and 5 bases from J, leaving 17 bases between. Per the germline V gene, CDR1 is SGHDN and CDR2 is FVKESK. The CDR3 spans 15 residues. CDR3 in DNA: TGTGCCAGCAGCCAGGGGACTTCCCCGGGTGACGAGCAGTACTTC. It encodes CASSQGTSPGDEQYF.

This chain joins TRBV27 and TRBJ2-3, with 8 positions matching TRBD1. With V trimmed by 6 bases and J by 2 bases, 16 bases remained unmatched. The CDR3 length is 18 residues. Germline values: CDR1 MNHEY, CDR2 SMNVEV (reference sequence). In nucleotides, the CDR3 is TGTGCCAGCAGCTTAAGAGGGGGGACAGGTGAAGTCACAGATACGCAGTATTTT. This sequence encodes CASSLRGGTGEVTDTQYF.

This chain links TRBV18 with TRBJ2-3; D is undetermined. Germline lookup yields CDR1 KGHSH and CDR2 LQKENI. The CDR3 contains 13 residues. V lost 2 bases to trimming and J lost 4 bases, with 7 bases between them. The CDR3 DNA is TGTGCCAGCTCACCATTGGCCGCAGATACGCAGTATTTT. Protein: CASSPLAADTQYF.

The chain recombines TRBV7-9 with TRBJ1-4, with D unclear. Trimming left V 8 bases short and J 8 bases short, with 9 bases between. This CDR3 has 11 amino acids. Germline loops: CDR1 SEHNR, CDR2 FQNEAQ (reference sequence). CDR3 DNA: TGTGCCAGCGCTGGTGGGGAAAAACTGTTTTTT. Its protein is CASAGGEKLFF.

The chain recombines TRBV20-1 with TRBJ2-4; 7 bases match TRBD2. With 7 bases clipped from V and 4 bases from J, the junction kept 7 bases outside the gene matches. Germline V gene data show CDR1 as DFQATT and CDR2 as SNEGSKA (reference sequence). CDR3 size: 13 residues. Written as DNA, the CDR3 is TGCAGTGGAAGGGGAGGGATGAAAAACATTCAGTACTTC. It codes for CSGRGGMKNIQYF.

This clonotype was observed a handful of times. The chain employs TRBV11-2 and TRBJ2-3; D is unclear. Per the germline V gene, CDR1 is SGHAT and CDR2 is FQNNGV. Trimming stripped 0 bases from V and 5 bases from J, with 9 bases between. The CDR3 extends over 14 amino acids. The CDR3 DNA reads TGTGCCAGCAGCTTAGATCCCGGCATAGATACGCAGTATTTT. As protein: CASSLDPGIDTQYF. The whole variable domain, filled in from reference TRBV11-2 and TRBJ2-3, reads EAGVAQSPRYKIIEKRQSVAFWCNPISGHATLYWYQQILGQGPKLLIQFQNNGVVDDSQLPKDRFSAERLKGVDSTLKIQPAKLEDSAVYLCASSLDPGIDTQYFGPGTRLTVL.

This chain links TRBV28 with TRBJ1-4; a weak D match, TRBD1 (6 bases). The CDR3 covers 14 residues. Looked up from germline, CDR1 is MDHEN and CDR2 is SYDVKM. V was clipped by 2 bases and J by 5 bases, with 9 bases between them. Written as DNA, the CDR3 is TGTGCCAGCAGTTTAGGGACACACAATGAAAAACTGTTTTTT. It is translated as CASSLGTHNEKLFF.

The chain has TRBV6-1 and TRBJ2-3; 7 positions match TRBD1. This CDR3 has 16 amino acids. With 1 base clipped from V and 0 bases from J, the junction kept 4 bases outside the gene matches. Germline values: CDR1 MNHNS, CDR2 SASEGT. The CDR3 DNA is TGTGCCAGCAGTGAAGGACAGACAGGGAGCACAGATACGCAGTATTTT. This gives the protein CASSEGQTGSTDTQYF.

This clonotype has only one observation. The rearrangement links TRBV4-1 to TRBJ2-1; TRBD2 matches at 7 bases. The CDR3 loop spans 16 amino acids. The V gene end was trimmed by 3 bases and the J gene end by 0 bases; junction bases not matched to a gene: 5. Germline V gives CDR1 MGHRA, CDR2 YSYEKL. The CDR3 loop is CASSHGGTNSYNEQFF. The CDR3 coding sequence is TGCGCCAGCAGCCATGGGGGGACTAACTCCTACAATGAGCAGTTCTTC.

The CDR3 DNA reads TGTGCCAGCAGTGACTCGAGGACAGGGGGCTACAATGAGCAGTACTTC. This encodes CASSDSRTGGYNEQYF. The chain employs TRBV6-4 and TRBJ2-7; TRBD1 matches 11 bases. V lost 0 bases to trimming and J lost 7 bases; unmatched junction nucleotides: 8. This CDR3 region has 16 residues. Germline CDR1 and CDR2: MRHNA and SNTAGT.

The chain carries TRBV28 and TRBJ1-4; possible D gene TRBD1, 5 bases. This CDR3 region has 15 residues. Germline V gives CDR1 MDHEN, CDR2 SYDVKM. The germline V and J ends were trimmed by 2 bases and 5 bases, with 12 bases remaining between them. The chain's CDR3 is CASSLRTYLNEKLFF. CDR3 in DNA: TGTGCCAGCAGTTTACGGACATATTTAAATGAAAAACTGTTTTTT.

The chain joins TRBV12-3 or TRBV12-4 to TRBJ2-3; D is unclear. The CDR3 length is 15 residues. Trimming removed 7 bases at V and 0 bases at J, with 14 bases between. CDR3 protein: CASIPRRFSTDTQYF. In DNA, the CDR3 is TGTGCCAGCATTCCCCGCCGGTTTAGCACAGATACGCAGTATTTT.

V usage is TRBV29-1 and J usage is TRBJ1-2; a possible D gene is TRBD1 (5 bases). Germline CDR1 reads SQVTM; CDR2 reads ANQGSEA. The CDR3 runs to 12 residues. V dropped 3 bases and J dropped 7 bases, with 12 bases sitting between them. In nucleotides, the CDR3 is TGCAGCGTTGATTCCGGGCAGGGTGGCTACACCTTC. Amino acids: CSVDSGQGGYTF.

The J gene is TRBJ2-4, the V gene TRBV21-1; TRBD2 is the table's D call, not checked against the DNA. TRBJ2-5 explains the end of the DNA better; the J call may be wrong. TRBV21-1 is marked as a pseudogene. The CDR3 loop spans 16 amino acids. The CDR3 DNA follows: TGTGCCAGCAGCAAAGCGCAGGTGAGGGTACGAGAGACCCAGTACTTC. This gives the protein CASSKAQVRVRETQYF.

This clonotype occurred once. The chain combines TRBV20-1 with TRBJ1-2, with 7 bases that match TRBD1. The V gene end was trimmed by 0 bases and the J gene end by 3 bases; junction bases not matched to a gene: 4. Germline CDR1 and CDR2: DFQATT and SNEGSKA (reference sequence). The CDR3 sequence is 14 residues long. The CDR3 protein is CSARDGGQDYGYTF. In nucleotides, the CDR3 is TGCAGTGCTAGAGATGGTGGACAGGACTATGGCTACACCTTC.

The V call is TRBV20-1, the J call TRBJ1-5; 7 bases fit TRBD1. Germline assignment: CDR1 DFQATT and CDR2 SNEGSKA (reference sequence). The CDR3 spans 13 residues. The J segment lost 5 bases and the V segment lost 3 bases, leaving 4 bases of the junction unmatched. The chain's CDR3 is CSASVTGDQPQHF. The CDR3 DNA reads TGCAGTGCTAGTGTTACAGGGGATCAGCCCCAGCATTTT.

This clonotype was counted between two and nine times. Being one base from a much bigger clone, this may be a read error. This chain links TRBV20-1 with TRBJ2-5; 8 positions agree with TRBD2. Per the germline V gene, CDR1 is DFQATT and CDR2 is SNEGSKA (reference sequence). V gave up 0 bases and J gave up 11 bases; unmatched junction bases: 17. CDR3 length: 16 residues. The CDR3 DNA sequence: TGCAGTGCTAGAGATCACGCGGGAGGTGGGAACAATGAGCAGTACTTC. As protein: CSARDHAGGGNNEQYF.

The chain is built from TRBV7-8 and TRBJ2-6; D unclear. Germline V CDR1 and CDR2: SGHVS, FQNEAQ. The CDR3 extends over 15 amino acids. Trimming stripped 1 base from V and 2 bases from J, with 6 bases between. The CDR3 here is CASSLVLTGANVLTF. The CDR3 DNA reads as TGTGCCAGCAGCTTAGTCCTGACTGGGGCCAACGTCCTGACTTTC.